This T cell receptor beta chain emerged from a study of blood T cell repertoires in COVID-19. Study context: Sources were T cells, B-cell-depleted T cells, or PBMCs; the material itself was cDNA or gDNA.

This clone was detected only once. Germline V gene sequence: CDR1 MDHEN, CDR2 SYDVKM. The CDR3 has 14 amino acids. Trimming cost V 1 base and J 4 bases; bases outside gene matches: 3. Sequencing used immunoSEQ multiplex PCR; TCRdb keeps in-frame clones, though not all of them. The sample has approximately 150,000 clones; 85% to 90% are singletons. The clonotype was recovered from a woman aged 60-70 years with acute or convalescent COVID-19. The sequenced sample consisted of peripheral blood. The genes are TRBV28 and TRBJ1-2; 7 nucleotides align to TRBD1. The DNA for the CDR3 is TGTGCCAGCAGTTTATTGGGACAGAGCTATGGCTACACCTTC. Amino acids: CASSLLGQSYGYTF.